This T cell receptor beta chain stems from a study of human versus mouse CDR3 diversity and MHC coevolution. Turning to the study itself: Valid reads per sample ranged from roughly 0.6 x 10^7 to 1.6 x 10^7.

As concerns this clone: What it binds is unknown.

Cells were CD45RO-negative CD62L-positive naive CD4 T cells sorted from PBMCs. Study-level results: On average, humans showed more CDR3 deletions and insertions than mice. Most of the three human donors had the lowest clonal inequality.

CDR1 LGHNA and CDR2 YNFKEQ come from the germline V gene. Trimming at V came to 0 bases and at J to 9 bases, leaving 8 bases not matched to a gene. This CDR3 region has 17 residues. Using immunoSEQ multiplex PCR, the repertoire was profiled, and TCRdb retains in-frame clones only, with some absent. Here the sample spans around 74,000 clones, 85% to 95% being singletons. Sequencing used naive CD4+ T cells from blood. Specified subset: CD45RO-negative CD62L-positive naive CD4 T cells. The receptor was derived from a person aged 30 to 69 in good health. This sequence joins TRBV4-2 and TRBJ2-1; 13 nucleotides align to TRBD2. In DNA, the CDR3 is TGTGCCAGCAGCCAAGACCTACTAGCGGGGGGGCCCCTTGAGCAGTTCTTC. Protein sequence: CASSQDLLAGGPLEQFF.